This T cell receptor beta chain was retrieved from a study of monozygotic twins with inflammatory bowel disease (dated by TCRdb to the late 2010s). Regarding the complete study: The complete study included 28 monozygotic twin pairs: 19 IBD-discordant Danish pairs and nine German pairs, of which four were IBD-concordant and five were IBD-discordant. Each individual had, on average, about 151 000 unique TCRalpha sequences and 181 000 unique TCRbeta sequences available for analysis. The search for disease-associated traits relied mainly on comparing, within discordant pairs, IBD patients with their genetically identical healthy co-twins.

From each donor, an approximately 2.5 ml peripheral blood sample was drawn into PAXgene tubes and stored at -80 degrees C. Total RNA was isolated from whole blood with the PAXgene blood miRNA kit on an automated QIAcube, without T cell sorting. Deep TCRalpha and TCRbeta repertoire profiling with unique molecular barcoding was performed on peripheral blood of monozygotic twin pairs concordant or discordant for inflammatory bowel disease. For every twin pair, smoking habits were documented, and each individual was categorised as a current, former or never smoker. Summary of the overall study and its limitations: No difference in repertoire similarity was observed between concordant and discordant twins, possibly owing to limited statistical power. Distinction between different T cell subtypes could not be achieved in the analysis. TCRbeta repertoire diversity, by inverse Simpson index, was decreased in IBD patients compared with their healthy co-twins. IBD patients shared fewer clonotypes with other individuals than healthy twins did, most markedly in patients showing signs of disease activity. Differing immunosuppressive treatments among patients may have added background noise and inter-individual variability to the repertoires. No single strong signal or clonotype linked to IBD turned up in the results, so the idea that one exists was not supported.

Libraries were prepared through 5' RACE. For each TCR library, 3,500 to 4,000 ng of total RNA was used. For each sample, cDNA was synthesized in eight separate reactions using SMARTScribe reverse transcriptase. During cDNA synthesis, template switching introduced unique molecular identifiers that contained a 6-nucleotide sample barcode. TCRalpha and TCRbeta cDNA was amplified in two nested PCRs of 16 and 9 cycles, and bead purification was carried out after each PCR. Before amplification, cDNA was treated with uracil DNA-glycosylase and purified using the QIAquick PCR purification kit. The second PCR added Illumina TruSeq-compatible adapters along with sample-specific barcodes. TapeStation and Qubit were used to check library quality and concentration, and 5 to 5.5 ng of each library was pooled. Pooled libraries were sequenced on an Illumina HiSeq2500 single-index Rapid Run with 2 x 100 bp reads and custom sequencing primers. On the authors' methods: PCR and sequencing errors were corrected by UMI-based consensus assembly using MiGEC version 1.2.6. V(D)J alignment, clonotype assembly and CDR3 extraction were performed with MiXCR version 2.1.1. Normalisation of gene usage, clonotype sharing and MAIT/NKT TCR abundance was achieved by analysing the top 1000, 10 000 and 20 000 clonotypes per sample. After downsampling to 27 000 UMIs, diversity was calculated as the inverse Simpson index using the vegan R package. Paired Mann-Whitney U tests were applied to discordant twin pairs, with Benjamini-Hochberg correction for multiple testing. The reads were reprocessed in TCRdb, with one entry per CDR3 protein sequence and no accompanying DNA. Here the V and J calls rest on TCRdb's processing, not on the authors' analysis. The sample table includes fewer than 450,000 distinct CDR3 sequences. Approximately 2.4% of the sample lies in the top ten.

The germline V gene supplies CDR1 SGHRS and CDR2 YFSETQ. Reading from cysteine to phenylalanine, the CDR3 counts 14 amino acids. No coding sequence is recorded. Points on this clonotype: Its binding antigen is unknown.

The chain was built from TRBV5-1 and TRBJ2-7; TCRdb picks TRBD1, but there is no DNA to check that call. This sequence was found in a human donor with ulcerative colitis or Crohn's disease, or a healthy co-twin of an affected twin (not recorded which). The sample consisted of blood. The CDR3: CASSSLDRASEQYF.